This TCR beta chain was recovered during a study of T cells in Graves' hyperthyroidism and ophthalmopathy. The table lists this clonotype with many counts. RNA transcripts provided the source from which TCR beta CDR3 regions were amplified. The HTBI primer set drove a first-round RT-PCR of the TCR CDR3. MiXCR was run by TCRdb on the multiplex PCR reads, yielding one entry per CDR3 protein. The table shows some 350,000 distinct CDR3 sequences, with approximately 15% occurring only once. Diagnoses were established using clinical symptoms, serum thyroxine and TRAb, thyroid ultrasound and orbital computed tomography. The CDR3 is made up of 13 amino acids. Germline assignment: CDR1 SGHRS and CDR2 YFSETQ. Unmatched junction bases numbered 6, after V lost 5 bases and J lost 7 bases.

This clonotype originated in a young woman with Graves' hyperthyroidism that later progressed to Graves' ophthalmopathy. The sequenced material came from blood. This sequence joins TRBV5-1 and TRBJ1-5; 7 bases agree with TRBD1. CDR3 residues: CASRRGPGQPQHF. DNA for the CDR3: TGCGCCAGCAGAAGGGGGCCAGGGCAGCCCCAGCATTTT.